Presented here are 10 T cell receptor beta chains from one specimen sequenced in a study of cytomegalovirus exposure and HLA in healthy donors. In the PCR, 60 Vbeta and 13 Jbeta primers were used. Repertoires were generated with immunoSEQ multiplex PCR, while TCRdb's copy carries only in-frame clones and drops some. Here the sample spans approximately 280,000 clones, about nine tenths being singletons. Source material: PBMCs. These receptors were obtained from a man in his forties or fifties in good health and CMV-seropositive.

V gene TRBV14 combines with J gene TRBJ2-5; 9 bases fit TRBD2. The CDR3 extends over 16 amino acids. Trimming removed 6 bases from V and 2 bases from J; junction bases left unmatched: 10. Germline V lookup: CDR1 SGHDN, CDR2 FVKESK. The CDR3 loop is CASRPNGLALQETQYF. CDR3 in DNA: TGTGCCAGCAGACCGAACGGACTAGCGCTACAAGAGACCCAGTACTTC.

This clone was picked up one time. The chain recombines TRBV9 with TRBJ2-1, with D perhaps matching TRBD1 (6 bases). Trimming removed 4 bases from V and 0 bases from J, with 14 bases in between. The CDR3 is 16 amino acids. CDR1 and CDR2 from the germline V gene are SGDLS and YYNGEE. The CDR3 region has the DNA TGTGCCAGCAGCTCCAGGGGCCCGAGCTCCTACAATGAGCAGTTCTTC. Protein sequence: CASSSRGPSSYNEQFF.

This chain connects TRBV19 to TRBJ1-2; 7 bases map to TRBD1. Looked up from germline, CDR1 is LNHDA and CDR2 is SQIVND (reference sequence). This CDR3 has 15 amino acids. Trimming cost V 4 bases and J 1 base; bases outside gene matches: 6. CDR3 amino acids: CASSTPGQINYGYTF. CDR3 in DNA: TGTGCCAGTAGTACCCCGGGACAGATTAACTATGGCTACACCTTC. Combining the CDR3 with reference TRBV19 and TRBJ1-2 gives the whole variable domain DGGITQSPKYLFRKEGQNVTLSCEQNLNHDAMYWYRQDPGQGLRLIYYSQIVNDFQKGDIAEGYSVSREKKESFPLTVTSAQKNPTAFYLCASSTPGQINYGYTFGSGTRLTVV.

This chain links TRBV5-1 with TRBJ1-1; 7 nucleotides match TRBD1. The CDR3 totals 14 residues. The ends lost 4 bases at V and 3 bases at J; junction bases unmatched: 6. Germline assignment: CDR1 SGHRS and CDR2 YFSETQ. The CDR3 loop is CASSRQGGDTEAFF. The CDR3 DNA sequence: TGCGCCAGCAGCCGGCAGGGGGGCGACACTGAAGCTTTCTTT.

V is TRBV6-5 and J is TRBJ1-2, with 9 bases that match TRBD1. The germline CDR1 and CDR2 sequences are MNHEY and SVGAGI. The CDR3 consists of 12 residues. V lost 5 bases, J lost 8 bases, and 3 bases stayed unmatched. The CDR3 region has the DNA TGTGCCAGCAGTCGGGACAGGGCAGGCTACACCTTC. Amino acids: CASSRDRAGYTF.

The V call is TRBV28, the J call TRBJ1-3; TRBD1 might be the D (6 bases). Germline CDR1 MDHEN, CDR2 SYDVKM. V was cut by 2 bases and J by 6 bases, with 14 bases left in between. The CDR3 has 15 amino acids. The CDR3 nucleotides read TGTGCCAGCAGTTTAGAGTACAGGGATGAAAACACCATATATTTT. Translation gives CASSLEYRDENTIYF.

This sequence joins TRBV2 and TRBJ2-1, with D unclear. The V gene lost 8 bases and the J gene lost 9 bases, with 17 bases spanning the gap. The CDR3 is made up of 13 amino acids. CDR1 and CDR2 (germline): SNHLY, FYNNEI. CDR3 sequence reads: CASELAEGVEQFF. The CDR3 nucleotides read TGTGCCAGCGAACTGGCGGAAGGTGTTGAGCAGTTCTTC.

V usage is TRBV27 and J usage is TRBJ1-4, with D hard to call. The V and J ends lost 2 bases and 6 bases respectively, with 7 bases between them. The CDR3 loop spans 13 amino acids. Germline CDR1 reads MNHEY; CDR2 reads SMNVEV (reference sequence). The CDR3 here is CASSLPGDEKLFF. CDR3 DNA: TGTGCCAGCAGTTTACCCGGAGATGAAAAACTGTTTTTT.

This sequence joins TRBV7-8 and TRBJ1-1; 9 nucleotides agree with TRBD1. Germline V lookup: CDR1 SGHVS, CDR2 FQNEAQ. After removal of 3 bases from V and 4 bases from J, the junction contained 6 bases not matched to a gene. The CDR3 is 15 residues long. The CDR3 protein is CASSFTGGGGTEAFF. CDR3 bases: TGTGCCAGCAGCTTCACAGGGGGCGGTGGCACTGAAGCTTTCTTT.

DNA for the CDR3: TGTGCCAGCAGCGTAGCTCCTGGCGGTTACACAGATACGCAGTATTTT. Translation gives CASSVAPGGYTDTQYF. This chain links TRBV9 with TRBJ2-3; no clear D. The CDR3 totals 16 residues. Germline assignment: CDR1 SGDLS and CDR2 YYNGEE. The V end lost 0 bases, the J end lost 2 bases, and 13 bases lay between the germline ends.